This note documents a single TCR beta chain sequence. The antigen it recognizes is unknown. Base qualities are not at hand, and no much larger clone is one base apart. The data are from a study of shared clonotypes between healthy human individuals (dated by TCRdb to the early 2020s). General notes on the study: The cohort included three men and two women between 18 and 49 years of age. Per donor, leukapheresis produced somewhere between about 0.94 and 9 billion PBMCs. For each donor, CD4 naive and CD4 memory were each given three plates, CD8 naive was given two plates, and CD8 memory was given one plate. Libraries were prepared and TCR repertoires were sequenced by different laboratories using diverse techniques, in order to increase sequencing depth and limit assay-specific biases. To estimate repertoire size and how much clonotypes are shared between individuals, the study performed deep sequencing of blood TCR repertoires from a handful of healthy adults.

Using the deep immunoSEQ assay, multiplex PCR amplified TCR CDR3 regions from genomic DNA. Genomic DNA extracted from each cell subset was distributed evenly over all wells of several immunoSEQ 96-well plates, and each plate served as one replicate. For sorted subsets, approximately 190 ng genomic DNA, equal to about 30,000 T cell genomes, was loaded into each replicate PCR. Purified libraries were measured with a Qubit 3.0 fluorometer, size-checked on a Bioanalyzer 2100, and measured again with the KAPA Library Quantification kit. A separate single-read 150-cycle Illumina NextSeq 550 flow cell was used to sequence each immunoSEQ 96-well plate. The original pipeline was this. Because the immunoSEQ output included only junctional sequences and no quality scores, the filtering could not be the same as the filtering used for full-length reads. Sequences were annotated with PyIR, a Python wrapper for IgBLAST v1.9, using IMGT germline references to assign V/J genes and CDR3. Reads were removed for weak V/J assignments (E-value above 1e-6), missing CDR3, stop codons, out-of-frame junctions, or ambiguous translated residues. V3J clonotypes were defined by identical inferred V gene, J gene, and CDR3 amino acid sequence. Percentage overlap between repertoires was computed as shared unique clonotypes divided by the size of the smaller repertoire. Repertoire richness was assessed with RTK rarefaction, the Chao1 estimator, and Recon v2.1 estimates of unobserved clonotypes. For all TCRbeta clonotypes obtained by the gDNA method from a few donors, generation probabilities were computed with OLGA. TCRdb took this table from immuneACCESS and kept in-frame rearrangements with V and J called. Such tables lack part of the clones; where checked against another copy, unresolved V genes explain under half of the gap, and the rest is unexplained. V and J calls and clone size are as listed in that table; D and trimming were resolved from the DNA. A total of approximately 2,000,000 clones appear in this sample, around 92% of them only once. Of the sample, roughly 0.34% falls within the top ten clones.

CDR1 and CDR2 (SNHLY, FYNNEI) derive from the germline V gene. V trim: 7 bases; J trim: 5 bases; unmatched bases: 11. CDR3 length: 15 amino acids, cysteine to phenylalanine. Only the CDR3 region is kept as DNA, spanning 45 bases read in frame from base 1. Overall results and qualifications from the work: Sampling was restricted to blood, and TCR repertoires in tissue are likely to differ from TCR repertoires in blood. Pairwise subsampling led to the expectation that sequencing depth would affect the degree of clonotype sharing among donors. When a handful of donors were compared, the shared fraction of clonotypes was around 4.6% for naive CD4, approximately 3.3% for naive CD8, more than 2% for memory CD4, and around 0.37% for memory CD8. Clonotypes shared by all four sorted-subset donors showed higher generation probabilities than non-shared clonotypes. Rarefaction of sorted-subset datasets indicated incomplete sequencing despite the large sequencing depth. The small number of donors limited the genetic and exposure-history diversity represented. Naive subsets generally had larger estimated clonotype richness than memory subsets did.

Healthy HIV-negative adults with no recently reported acute infections or vaccinations were included as donors. Every donor was a Caucasian adult residing in Nashville, Tennessee, USA. CD4+ T cells were enriched by magnetic negative selection, after which naive cells were positively selected on CD45RA and the negative fraction was taken as the memory subset. Blood was obtained by leukapheresis, after which PBMCs were separated by Ficoll-Histopaque density gradient centrifugation and cryopreserved in liquid nitrogen vapor phase. Analytical flow cytometry was used to check the purity and quantity of every magnetically sorted T cell population. Each sorted fraction had its genomic DNA isolated and then quantified by UV absorbance on a Nanodrop 2000c.

This chain joins TRBV2 to TRBJ1-5; TRBD1 fits 7 bases in the junction. This clonotype was sampled from a young man in good health. Some clones in this sample may be carry-over from other donors' samples. Material for sequencing was naive CD4+ T cells from PBMCs. Per the publication, the cell subset or site label means: CD45RA+ positively selected. Here the CDR3 is given as CASTLTGARYQPQHF. At the DNA level, the sequence is TGTGCCAGCACCCTTACAGGGGCCCGCTATCAGCCCCAGCATTTT.